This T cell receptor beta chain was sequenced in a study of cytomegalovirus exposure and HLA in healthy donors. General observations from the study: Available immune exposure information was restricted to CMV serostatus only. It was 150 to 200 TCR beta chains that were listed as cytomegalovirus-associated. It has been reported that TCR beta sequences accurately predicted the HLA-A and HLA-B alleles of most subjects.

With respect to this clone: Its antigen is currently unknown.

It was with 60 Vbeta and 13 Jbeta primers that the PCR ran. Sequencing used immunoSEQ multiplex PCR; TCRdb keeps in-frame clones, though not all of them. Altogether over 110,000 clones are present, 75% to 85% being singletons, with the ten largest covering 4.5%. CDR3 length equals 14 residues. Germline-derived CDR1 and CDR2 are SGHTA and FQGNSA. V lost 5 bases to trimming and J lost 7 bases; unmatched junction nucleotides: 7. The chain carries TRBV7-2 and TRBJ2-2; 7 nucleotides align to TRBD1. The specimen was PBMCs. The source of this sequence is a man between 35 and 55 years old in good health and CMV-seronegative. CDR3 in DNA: TGTGCCAGCAGCCCGACGACAGGGAACGGGGAGCTGTTTTTT. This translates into CASSPTTGNGELFF.